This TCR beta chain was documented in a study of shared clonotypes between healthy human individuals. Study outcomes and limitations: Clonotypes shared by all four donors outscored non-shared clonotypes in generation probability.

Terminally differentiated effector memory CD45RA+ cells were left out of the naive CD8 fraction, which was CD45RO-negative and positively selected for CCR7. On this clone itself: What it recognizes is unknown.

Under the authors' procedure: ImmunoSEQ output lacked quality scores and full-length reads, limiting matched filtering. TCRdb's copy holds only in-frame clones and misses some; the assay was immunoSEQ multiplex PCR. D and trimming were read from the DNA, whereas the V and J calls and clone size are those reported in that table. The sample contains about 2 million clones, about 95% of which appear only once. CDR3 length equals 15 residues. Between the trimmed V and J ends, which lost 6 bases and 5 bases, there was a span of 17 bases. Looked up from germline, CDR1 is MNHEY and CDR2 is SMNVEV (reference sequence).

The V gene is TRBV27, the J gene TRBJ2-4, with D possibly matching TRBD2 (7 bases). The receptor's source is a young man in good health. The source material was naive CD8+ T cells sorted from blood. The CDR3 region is CASSQGRGAENIQYF. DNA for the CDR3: TGTGCCAGCAGCCAGGGTCGGGGGGCGGAAAACATTCAGTACTTC.